This entry concerns a single T cell receptor beta chain. Relative to the germline gene, one junction end is altered; a read error may explain this. The data originate from a study of cytomegalovirus exposure and HLA in healthy donors. Use of 60 Vbeta and 13 Jbeta primers characterized the PCR. Method: immunoSEQ multiplex PCR; TCRdb's copy keeps in-frame clones and lacks some. The sample holds 250,000 to 350,000 clones; 70% to 90% are singletons and the top ten take 3.5% to 4%. From germline, CDR1 is GTSNPN and CDR2 SVGIG (reference sequence). The CDR3 length is 15 residues. Sequenced: PBMCs. The TCR was taken from a man in his forties or fifties in good health and CMV-seropositive. V and J are TRBV30 and TRBJ2-1; TRBD2 aligns across 8 bases. This CDR3 is CANGGRPSSYNGQFF. CDR3 nucleotides: TGTGCCAATGGCGGGAGGCCCAGCTCCTACAATGGGCAGTTCTTC.